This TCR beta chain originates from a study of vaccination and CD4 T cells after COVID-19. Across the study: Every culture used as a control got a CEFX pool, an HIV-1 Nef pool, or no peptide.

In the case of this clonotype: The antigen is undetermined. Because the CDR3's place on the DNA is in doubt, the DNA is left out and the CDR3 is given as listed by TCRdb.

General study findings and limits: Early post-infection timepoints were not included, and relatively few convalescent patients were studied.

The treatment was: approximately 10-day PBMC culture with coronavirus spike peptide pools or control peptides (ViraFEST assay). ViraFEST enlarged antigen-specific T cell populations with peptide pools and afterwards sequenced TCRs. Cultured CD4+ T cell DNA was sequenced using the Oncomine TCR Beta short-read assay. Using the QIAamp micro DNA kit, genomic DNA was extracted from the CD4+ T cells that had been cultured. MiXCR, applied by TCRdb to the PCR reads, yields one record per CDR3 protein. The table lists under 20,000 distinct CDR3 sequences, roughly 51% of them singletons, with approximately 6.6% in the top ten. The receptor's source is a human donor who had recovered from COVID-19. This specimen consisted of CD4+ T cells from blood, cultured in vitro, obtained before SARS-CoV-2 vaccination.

The CDR3 sequence: CATRQYFGPLDTQYF. The chain has TRBV19 and TRBJ2-3; TRBD1, as called in the table, went unchecked against the DNA. Germline-derived CDR1 and CDR2 are LNHDA and SQIVND (reference sequence). The CDR3 comprises 15 residues, both ends counted.